This T cell receptor (beta chain) is from a study of OX40 agonist ivuxolimab in advanced cancers. Study-level points and caveats: The CD4+ and CD8+ T cells in the blood had expanded clonally by week 6 at 0.1 to 3.0 mg/kg.

This clone has a single count. Its antigen remains unidentified. Assay: immunoSEQ multiplex PCR; the TCRdb copy retains only in-frame clones and omits some. There are around 21,000 clones in the sample; about 83% occur only once, and more than 30% lies in the top ten. The specimen comprised CD4+ or CD8+ T cells sorted from blood, sampled in a trial of the OX40 agonist ivuxolimab. This receptor was taken from an adult with an advanced solid tumor such as melanoma, head and neck, liver or kidney cancer.

The CDR3 DNA reads TGTGCCAGCAGCTTAGGCCACTCTGGGGCCAACGTCCTGACTTTC. This codes for CASSLGHSGANVLTF. The V gene is TRBV7-9, the J gene TRBJ2-6; no reliable D call. The CDR3 contains 15 residues. Germline V gene lookup returns CDR1 SEHNR and CDR2 FQNEAQ (reference sequence). Between the trimmed V and J ends, which lost 1 base and 0 bases, there was a span of 4 bases.